This T cell receptor beta chain was documented in a study of blood T cells in healthy people across ages. A J-beta primer mix and a sample-barcoded 5' primer were used in a second PCR of about 7 to 12 cycles. MiXCR was run by TCRdb on the 5' RACE reads, yielding one entry per CDR3 protein. The sample yields 600,000 or so distinct CDR3 sequences, approximately 30% seen once. Deletions cut 7 bases from V and 11 bases from J, with 23 bases between. Germline V gene lookup returns CDR1 MNHNY and CDR2 SVGAGI (reference sequence). This CDR3 has 14 residues. In its sample, this clonotype was seen many times. A much larger clone differs by one base, so this may be a read error.

The sample taken for sequencing was blood. This sequence joins TRBV6-6 and TRBJ2-5; D is possibly TRBD2 (6 bases). The clonotype was recovered from a woman at least 80 years old in good health. The CDR3 nucleotides read TGTGCCAGCACCGTGACTAGTCAGGGCAATGAGCAGTACTTC. This gives the protein CASTVTSQGNEQYF.